The count of the clone carrying this T cell receptor (beta chain) is one. The sample comes from a study of blood T cell repertoires in COVID-19. Study context: The origin of the acute and convalescent COVID-19 samples was the United States, Italy and Spain. T cells, B-cell-depleted T cells, or PBMCs provided the cDNA or gDNA that served as material.

In the original workflow: From reference gene primer amplification, estimates of nucleated cell counts were derived. Profiled with immunoSEQ multiplex PCR; TCRdb holds only in-frame clones, not every one. For V, J and clone size, that table is used; D and trimming come from the DNA. This table has about 61,000 clones, 88% appearing once. This CDR3 is built from 14 residues. The germline V gene encodes CDR1 SGHRS and CDR2 YFSETQ. V dropped 4 bases and J dropped 6; count of bases not matched to a gene: 9. J is TRBJ2-7 and V is TRBV5-1; 8 bases match TRBD2. This clonotype originated in a woman in her fifties or sixties with active or convalescent COVID-19. Sequencing used peripheral blood. Here the CDR3 reads CASSIGSGGLEQYF. The CDR3, as DNA: TGCGCCAGCAGCATCGGATCGGGGGGGCTCGAGCAGTACTTC.